This is a list of T cell receptor beta chains from one sample in a study of T cells after yellow fever vaccination. TCRdb fed the 5' RACE reads into MiXCR, producing one record per CDR3 protein. The sample carries approximately 550,000 distinct CDR3 sequences, less than 15% recorded once. Sequencing was performed on PBMCs, taken on the day of the yellow fever booster vaccination. The receptors were gathered from a man aged 25-45 years who received the YFV17D yellow fever vaccine. CDR3s include the opening cysteine and the closing phenylalanine or tryptophan. A D gene is named only where the DNA matches it firmly. Clone size is given for some rows only: seen once, a few or many times, or a class if the clone is expanded.

CDR3aa: CASSLAAGPETQYF; CDR3nt: TGTGCCAGCAGTTTAGCGGCAGGGCCAGAGACCCAGTACTTC; j_gene: TRBJ2-5; d_gene: NA; abundance: few; v_gene: TRBV12-3/TRBV12-4
CDR3aa: CSATPQGRLGEQYF; CDR3nt: TGCAGTGCTACCCCACAGGGACGATTGGGCGAGCAGTACTTC; j_gene: TRBJ2-7; d_gene: NA; abundance: NA; v_gene: TRBV20-1
CDR3aa: CASSPASGGDVYEQYF; CDR3nt: TGTGCCAGCTCACCAGCGTCGGGGGGCGATGTCTACGAGCAGTACTTC; j_gene: TRBJ2-7; d_gene: NA; abundance: few; v_gene: TRBV18
CDR3aa: CASTGAAGSTDTQYF; CDR3nt: TGCGCCAGCACGGGGGCGGCGGGATCCACAGATACGCAGTATTTT; j_gene: TRBJ2-3; d_gene: NA; abundance: NA; v_gene: TRBV5-1
CDR3aa: CSAQGLAGGEQFF; CDR3nt: TGCAGTGCACAGGGACTAGCGGGGGGGGAGCAGTTCTTC; j_gene: TRBJ2-1; d_gene: TRBD2; abundance: few; v_gene: TRBV20-1
CDR3aa: CASSYYLRGAYNEQFF; CDR3nt: TGTGCCAGCAGTTACTACTTGCGAGGGGCCTACAATGAGCAGTTCTTC; j_gene: TRBJ2-1; d_gene: NA; abundance: many; v_gene: TRBV6-2/TRBV6-3
CDR3aa: CASSRGRASLNEQFF; CDR3nt: TGTGCCAGCAGCCGAGGACGAGCGTCGTTAAATGAGCAGTTCTTC; j_gene: TRBJ2-1; d_gene: NA; abundance: NA; v_gene: TRBV9
CDR3aa: CASSQDSGAGDYEQYF; CDR3nt: TGCGCCAGCAGCCAAGATAGCGGAGCGGGAGACTACGAGCAGTACTTC; j_gene: TRBJ2-7; d_gene: TRBD2; abundance: many; v_gene: TRBV4-3
CDR3aa: CSARGIGIAKNIQYF; CDR3nt: TGCAGTGCTAGAGGTATCGGGATAGCCAAAAACATTCAGTACTTC; j_gene: TRBJ2-4; d_gene: NA; abundance: NA; v_gene: TRBV20-1
CDR3aa: CASSQDGLPGKEEQYF; CDR3nt: TGTGCCAGCAGCCAAGACGGTCTACCGGGAAAGGAAGAGCAGTACTTC; j_gene: TRBJ2-7; d_gene: NA; abundance: few; v_gene: TRBV3-1
CDR3aa: CASSYGPRRNTEAFF; CDR3nt: TGTGCCAGCAGTTACGGGCCGAGGAGGAACACTGAAGCTTTCTTT; j_gene: TRBJ1-1; d_gene: NA; abundance: NA; v_gene: TRBV6-2/TRBV6-3
CDR3aa: CASSQTTSGTSQFF; CDR3nt: TGTGCCAGCAGCCAAACAACTAGCGGGACCTCCCAGTTCTTC; j_gene: TRBJ2-1; d_gene: TRBD2; abundance: few; v_gene: TRBV3-1
CDR3aa: CASKGGLAIDEQFF; CDR3nt: TGCGCCTCCAAGGGGGGACTAGCAATCGATGAGCAGTTCTTC; j_gene: TRBJ2-1; d_gene: TRBD2; abundance: NA; v_gene: TRBV4-3
CDR3aa: CSVGQGGNTEQFF; CDR3nt: TGCAGCGTGGGACAGGGTGGGAATACGGAGCAGTTCTTC; j_gene: TRBJ2-1; d_gene: TRBD1; abundance: NA; v_gene: TRBV29-1
CDR3aa: CASSPVARADYNSPLHF; CDR3nt: TGTGCCAGCAGCCCGGTCGCCCGGGCAGACTATAATTCACCCCTCCACTTT; j_gene: TRBJ1-6; d_gene: NA; abundance: few; v_gene: TRBV3-1
CDR3aa: CASSEPGTSGYF; CDR3nt: TGCGCCAGCAGTGAGCCCGGGACTAGCGGTTACTTC; j_gene: TRBJ2-4; d_gene: TRBD2; abundance: few; v_gene: TRBV10-2
CDR3aa: CASSFIAGGSTDTQYF; CDR3nt: TGTGCCAGCAGTTTCATAGCGGGAGGGAGCACAGATACGCAGTATTTT; j_gene: TRBJ2-3; d_gene: TRBD2; abundance: many; v_gene: TRBV7-2
CDR3aa: CASSLLGGTTYEQYF; CDR3nt: TGTGCCAGCAGCTTATTAGGCGGGACAACCTACGAGCAGTACTTC; j_gene: TRBJ2-7; d_gene: NA; abundance: NA; v_gene: TRBV5-4
CDR3aa: CASSLPGENTGELFF; CDR3nt: TGTGCCAGCAGTTTACCGGGAGAGAACACCGGGGAGCTGTTTTTT; j_gene: TRBJ2-2; d_gene: NA; abundance: NA; v_gene: TRBV28